A selection of T cell receptor beta chains follows, all from one sample in a study of cytomegalovirus exposure and HLA in healthy donors. Here immunoSEQ multiplex PCR was the method, and the copy in TCRdb shows in-frame clones only, minus some. The sample lists some 170,000 clones, about two thirds seen once, with approximately 3% in the top ten. The sample comprised PBMCs. Receptors were obtained from a woman aged 25-40 years in good health and CMV-seronegative. Both conserved end residues are part of each CDR3. Fields, in order: CDR3 protein, J gene, V gene, CDR3 length, clone size. Expanded clones are given a class, and other clones once, few, many or no size at all.

cdr3_aa: CARTTGVGSYEQYF; j_call: TRBJ2-7; v_call: TRBV19; cdr3_length: 14; clone_size: .
cdr3_aa: CASSVSGLTDTQYF; j_call: TRBJ2-3; v_call: TRBV9; cdr3_length: 14; clone_size: .
cdr3_aa: CASSTRQTLSYEQYF; j_call: TRBJ2-7; v_call: TRBV11-2; cdr3_length: 15; clone_size: .
cdr3_aa: CASSYAGGHRKETQYF; j_call: TRBJ2-5; v_call: TRBV6-6; cdr3_length: 16; clone_size: .
cdr3_aa: CASSLGGARLAGYYEQYF; j_call: TRBJ2-7; v_call: TRBV7-9; cdr3_length: 18; clone_size: .
cdr3_aa: CASSLWTSGRWEQYF; j_call: TRBJ2-7; v_call: TRBV7-9; cdr3_length: 15; clone_size: few
cdr3_aa: CASSLAGGLSYEQYF; j_call: TRBJ2-7; v_call: TRBV7-9; cdr3_length: 15; clone_size: .
cdr3_aa: CASSPDRNEQYF; j_call: TRBJ2-7; v_call: TRBV7-8; cdr3_length: 12; clone_size: .
cdr3_aa: CASSSTPGTGNELYF; j_call: TRBJ2-7; v_call: TRBV28; cdr3_length: 15; clone_size: .
cdr3_aa: CAISESTGGGQPQHF; j_call: TRBJ1-5; v_call: TRBV10-3; cdr3_length: 15; clone_size: .